The 8 T cell receptor beta chains given below trace back to one sample, sequenced in a study of blood T cells in healthy people across ages. Primed by a sample-barcoded 5' primer and a J-beta primer mix, a second PCR proceeded for 7 to 11 cycles. TCRdb re-called the 5' RACE reads with MiXCR, one entry per CDR3 protein. The data show about 1.4 million distinct CDR3 sequences, approximately 63% seen once. The material sequenced was blood. Receptors were obtained from a man aged 18-30 years in good health.

The rearrangement links TRBV3-1 to TRBJ2-5, with 7 bases lining up with TRBD2. Matching the DNA end better, TRBJ2-7 makes the J call doubtful. The CDR3 has 14 residues. Germline V gene lookup returns CDR1 LGHDT and CDR2 YNNKEL (reference sequence). CDR3 protein: CASSQDSSGGEQYF. The CDR3 DNA sequence: TGTGCCAGCAGCCAAGATTCTTCGGGAGGCGAGCAGTACTTC.

The chain links TRBV24-1 to TRBJ2-2, with 7 bases that match TRBD2. V trimming: 10 bases; J trimming: 5 bases; junction bases outside the gene matches: 6. The germline V gene has CDR1 KGHDR and CDR2 SFDVKD. The length of the CDR3 is 13 residues. Written as DNA, the CDR3 is TGTGCCACATCGGGACTAAATACCGGGGAGCTGTTTTTT. Encoded protein: CATSGLNTGELFF.

J is TRBJ2-1 and V is TRBV7-2; 7 positions agree with TRBD1. The germline gives CDR1 SGHTA, CDR2 FQGNSA. This CDR3 spans 13 amino acids. V dropped 1 base and J dropped 15; count of bases not matched to a gene: 9. CDR3 coding DNA: TGTGCCAGCAGCTTAGAGTCCCCGGGACAGCCGTTCTTC. It specifies CASSLESPGQPFF. Complete variable domain (other parts from reference TRBV7-2 and TRBJ2-1): GAGVSQSPSNKVTEKGKDVELRCDPISGHTALYWYRQSLGQGLEFLIYFQGNSAPDKSGLPSDRFSAERTGGSVSTLTIQRTQQEDSAVYLCASSLESPGQPFFGPGTRLTVL.

The gene calls are TRBV10-3 and TRBJ2-7; D may be TRBD2 (7 bases). With 3 bases removed from V and 0 bases from J, the gap between germline ends came to 12 bases. This CDR3 spans 15 amino acids. The germline CDR1 and CDR2 sequences are ENHRY and SYGVKD. The CDR3 bases are TGTGCCATCAGTGATGGGGGGGCAACCTCCTACGAGCAGTACTTC. Translated: CAISDGGATSYEQYF.

The chain carries TRBV29-1 and TRBJ2-4; the D gene is possibly TRBD1 (5 bases). The CDR3 is 10 residues long. CDR1 and CDR2 from the germline V gene are SQVTM and ANQGSEA. Deletions cut 5 bases from V and 7 bases from J, with 6 bases between. The CDR3 DNA sequence: TGCAGCGTTCGACAGAACATTCAGTACTTC. Translation: CSVRQNIQYF. Looking up the rest from reference TRBV29-1 and TRBJ2-4 gives the full variable domain: SAVISQKPSRDICQRGTSLTIQCQVDSQVTMMFWYRQQPGQSLTLIATANQGSEATYESGFVIDKFPISRPNLTFSTLTVSNMSPEDSSIYLCSVRQNIQYFGAGTRLSVL.

This clonotype was seen more than once but under ten times. The gene calls are TRBV12-3 or TRBV12-4 and TRBJ2-3, with unresolved D. Trimming left V 5 bases short and J 0 bases short, with 12 bases between. The length of the CDR3 is 15 residues. CDR3 coding DNA: TGTGCCAGCAGTGGCCTCTGGCAGAGCACAGATACGCAGTATTTT. Amino acid sequence: CASSGLWQSTDTQYF.

This chain links TRBV25-1 with TRBJ1-2, with 7 positions matching TRBD1. Germline loops: CDR1 MGHDK, CDR2 SYGVNS. Germline trimming cut 6 bases from V and 7 bases from J; bases unmatched to any gene: 14. CDR3 size: 15 residues. The CDR3: CASSSDNRGVGGYTF. The DNA for the CDR3 is TGTGCCAGCAGCTCGGATAACAGGGGCGTGGGTGGCTACACCTTC.

The chain joins TRBV20-1 to TRBJ1-6; TRBD1 is a possible D gene (5 bases). The CDR3 length is 14 residues. CDR1 and CDR2 (germline): DFQATT, SNEGSKA (reference sequence). V was pared by 7 bases and J by 5 bases, with 15 bases between. CDR3 protein: CSVTHGGHNSPLHF. The CDR3 DNA is TGCAGTGTTACCCATGGGGGACATAATTCACCCCTCCACTTT.